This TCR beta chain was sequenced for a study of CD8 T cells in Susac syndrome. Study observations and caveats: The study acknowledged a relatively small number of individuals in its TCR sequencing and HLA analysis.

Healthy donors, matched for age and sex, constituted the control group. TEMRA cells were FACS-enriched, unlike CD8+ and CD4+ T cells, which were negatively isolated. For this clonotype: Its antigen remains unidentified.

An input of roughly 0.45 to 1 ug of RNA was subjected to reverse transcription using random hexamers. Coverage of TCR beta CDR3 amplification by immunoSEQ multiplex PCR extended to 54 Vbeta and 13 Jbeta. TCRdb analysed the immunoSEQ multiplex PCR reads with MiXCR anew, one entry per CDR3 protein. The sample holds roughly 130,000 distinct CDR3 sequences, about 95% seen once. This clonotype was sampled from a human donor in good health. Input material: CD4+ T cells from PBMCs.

CDR3 in DNA: TGTGCCAGCAGCTTGCATACCCGCTCGCGGGGTTCGGCTGATGAGCAGTTCTTC. Amino acids: CASSLHTRSRGSADEQFF. The chain carries TRBV7-9 and TRBJ2-1; perhaps TRBD2 as D (6 bases). Germline V gene sequence: CDR1 SEHNR, CDR2 FQNEAQ (reference sequence). The V end lost 3 bases, the J end lost 8 bases, and 26 bases lay between the germline ends. The CDR3 runs to 18 residues.